Each of the 16 T cell receptor beta chains below was sequenced from the same sample in a study of blood T cell repertoires in COVID-19. Clones were read by immunoSEQ multiplex PCR, and TCRdb kept only the in-frame ones, dropping some. Among about 210,000 clones, around 90% were seen once, and the ten largest hold approximately 3%. Sequencing used peripheral blood. These TCRs come from a man aged 60 to 75 with acute or convalescent COVID-19.

The rearrangement links TRBV11-2 to TRBJ2-7; D possibly corresponds to TRBD1 (5 bases). CDR1 is SGHAT, CDR2 FQNNGV, per germline. The CDR3 sequence is 15 residues long. V gave up 0 bases and J gave up 9 bases, with 18 bases separating them. CDR3 sequence: CASSLDRDSWWGQYF. The DNA of the CDR3 is TGTGCCAGCAGCTTAGATCGAGACAGTTGGTGGGGGCAGTACTTC.

The genes are TRBV4-1 and TRBJ1-4; weak D call: TRBD1 (6 bases). The length of the CDR3 is 17 residues. Germline V CDR1 and CDR2: MGHRA, YSYEKL. V was shortened by 7 bases and J by 5 bases, with 23 bases between the two germline ends. The chain's CDR3 is CASTKGGKGRPNEKLFF. The CDR3, as DNA: TGCGCCAGCACAAAGGGGGGGAAAGGCAGGCCGAATGAAAAACTGTTTTTT.

V is TRBV12-5 and J is TRBJ1-1, with unresolved D. V was pared by 5 bases and J by 3 bases, with 16 bases between. This CDR3 contains 15 residues. Per the germline V gene, CDR1 is LGHNT and CDR2 is FRNRAP. For the CDR3, the DNA is TGTGCTAGTGGTCCCCCCGGGAGTTCTTACACTGAAGCTTTCTTT. It yields the protein CASGPPGSSYTEAFF. Complete variable domain (other parts from reference TRBV12-5 and TRBJ1-1): DARVTQTPRHKVTEMGQEVTMRCQPILGHNTVFWYRQTMMQGLELLAYFRNRAPLDDSGMPKDRFSAEMPDATLATLKIQPSEPRDSAVYFCASGPPGSSYTEAFFGQGTRLTVV.

V and J are TRBV6-6 and TRBJ2-5, with 10 bases matching TRBD1. Unmatched junction bases numbered 1, after V lost 5 bases and J lost 4 bases. The CDR3 sequence is 13 residues long. Per the germline V gene, CDR1 is MNHNY and CDR2 is SVGAGI (reference sequence). Here the CDR3 reads CASSRQGAETQYF. The CDR3, as DNA: TGTGCCAGCAGTCGACAGGGGGCAGAGACCCAGTACTTC.

J is TRBJ2-2 and V is TRBV11-3; no clear D gene. Germline V gene sequence: CDR1 SGHNT, CDR2 YENEEA. The CDR3 runs 14 residues. Trimming cost V 1 base and J 8 bases, with 11 bases left between them. CDR3 nucleotides: TGTGCCAGCAGCTTAGGTGCCGGGTCGGGGGAGCTGTTTTTT. Protein: CASSLGAGSGELFF.

The chain links TRBV28 to TRBJ1-2; D gene uncertain. The CDR3 covers 13 residues. The V gene lost 6 bases and the J gene lost 0 bases, with 8 bases spanning the gap. Germline CDR1 reads MDHEN; CDR2 reads SYDVKM. The chain's CDR3 is CASSLGPNYGYTF. The CDR3 nucleotides are TGTGCCAGCAGCCTCGGTCCTAACTATGGCTACACCTTC.

This chain links TRBV14 with TRBJ2-1, with 7 bases fitting TRBD1. CDR1 is SGHDN and CDR2 is FVKESK in the germline V gene. J gave up 12 bases and V 1 base, and 6 bases lay outside the gene matches. This CDR3 spans 13 amino acids. CDR3 sequence (DNA): TGTGCCAGCAGCCAAGTCAGGGGGTTTGGGCAGTTCTTC. This sequence encodes CASSQVRGFGQFF.

The count of this clone is one. The V gene is TRBV5-1, the J gene TRBJ1-4, with 9 bases that match TRBD1. In germline, CDR1 is SGHRS, CDR2 YFSETQ. The CDR3 has 14 amino acids. The trim removed 3 bases at V and 5 bases at J, leaving 2 bases unmatched. The DNA of the CDR3 is TGCGCCAGCAGCTCGGGACAGGGCAATGAAAAACTGTTTTTT. This codes for CASSSGQGNEKLFF.

The chain combines TRBV5-1 with TRBJ1-4; TRBD1 agrees at 10 bases. The V and J ends lost 5 bases and 8 bases, in that order; junction bases with no gene match: 3. Germline V gene sequence: CDR1 SGHRS, CDR2 YFSETQ. The CDR3 length is 13 residues. DNA of the CDR3: TGCGCCAGCAGGGGGACAGGGGAGGAAAAACTGTTTTTT. Protein sequence: CASRGTGEEKLFF.

The V call is TRBV19, the J call TRBJ1-5; tentatively, D is TRBD1 (6 bases). The CDR3 is made up of 15 amino acids. Trimming removed 5 bases from V and 4 bases from J, with 15 bases in between. CDR1 LNHDA and CDR2 SQIVND come from the germline V gene (reference sequence). The CDR3 DNA is TGTGCCAGTAGTTCCTACGGACAGCAGAATCAGCCCCAGCATTTT. This translates into CASSSYGQQNQPQHF.

V gene TRBV18 combines with J gene TRBJ2-6; TRBD1 might be the D (5 bases). This CDR3 has 15 amino acids. The germline V gene has CDR1 KGHSH and CDR2 LQKENI. The V and J ends lost 4 bases and 4 bases respectively, with 11 bases between them. The CDR3 DNA follows: TGTGCCAGCTCACTAAGGGGTTCCGGGGCCAACGTCCTGACTTTC. It yields the protein CASSLRGSGANVLTF.

This clone has just a few counts. This chain joins TRBV10-3 and TRBJ2-5; 11 bases map to TRBD2. The CDR3 has 15 amino acids. V shed 3 bases, J shed 5 bases, and the junction held 5 bases outside the gene matches. Looked up from germline, CDR1 is ENHRY and CDR2 is SYGVKD. Written as DNA, the CDR3 is TGTGCCATCAGTGATATAGCGGGGGGGTCTGAGACCCAGTACTTC. It codes for CAISDIAGGSETQYF.

The chain is built from TRBV10-3 and TRBJ2-1; 14 bases are a match to TRBD2. CDR3 length: 14 amino acids. Germline CDR1 is ENHRY and CDR2 is SYGVKD. V dropped 10 bases and J dropped 7; count of bases not matched to a gene: 6. The CDR3 spells CATGLAGGLNEQFF. CDR3 sequence (DNA): TGTGCCACCGGACTAGCGGGGGGCCTAAATGAGCAGTTCTTC.

CDR3 sequence reads: CASSLGTGGYNSPLHF. As DNA, the CDR3 is TGTGCCAGCAGTCTCGGGACAGGGGGATATAATTCACCCCTCCACTTT. J is TRBJ1-6 and V is TRBV27; 11 positions agree with TRBD1. There are 16 residues in the CDR3. Germline-derived CDR1 and CDR2 are MNHEY and SMNVEV (reference sequence). V dropped 5 bases and J dropped 4; count of bases not matched to a gene: 4.

The V and J genes are TRBV3-1 (or the pseudogene TRBV3-2) and TRBJ1-6; a weak D match, TRBD1 (5 bases). The CDR3 runs 15 residues. Per the germline V gene, CDR1 is LGHDT and CDR2 is YNNKEL (reference sequence). V lost 4 bases to trimming and J lost 10 bases, with 17 bases between them. In DNA form, the CDR3 reads TGTGCCAGCAGCCCTCCTCGGGGGGATGGGTCACCCCTCCACTTT. Protein sequence: CASSPPRGDGSPLHF.

The J gene is TRBJ1-2, the V gene TRBV6-5; D perhaps matches TRBD1 (6 bases). There are 13 residues in the CDR3. Trimming pared 4 bases from V and 4 bases from J, leaving 10 bases between. Germline CDR1 MNHEY, CDR2 SVGAGI. Written as DNA, the CDR3 is TGTGCCAGCAGTTCCAGGGACACCTATGGCTACACCTTC. Translated: CASSSRDTYGYTF.